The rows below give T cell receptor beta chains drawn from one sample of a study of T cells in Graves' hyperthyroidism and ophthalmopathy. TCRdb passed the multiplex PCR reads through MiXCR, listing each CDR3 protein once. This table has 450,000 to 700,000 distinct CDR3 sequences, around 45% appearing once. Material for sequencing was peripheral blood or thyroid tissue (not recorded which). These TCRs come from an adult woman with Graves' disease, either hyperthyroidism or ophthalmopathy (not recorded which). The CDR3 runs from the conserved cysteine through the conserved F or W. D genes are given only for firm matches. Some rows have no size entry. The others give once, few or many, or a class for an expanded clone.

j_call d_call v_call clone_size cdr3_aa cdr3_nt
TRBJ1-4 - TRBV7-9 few CASSPDPTNEKLFF TGTGCCAGCAGCCCCGATCCAACTAATGAAAAACTGTTTTTT
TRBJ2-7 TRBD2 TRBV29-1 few CSVEELAGVSEQYF TGCAGCGTTGAAGAACTAGCGGGAGTTTCCGAGCAGTACTTC
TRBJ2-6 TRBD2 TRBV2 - CASSERGAGANVLTF TGTGCCAGCAGTGAACGGGGGGCTGGGGCCAACGTCCTGACTTTC
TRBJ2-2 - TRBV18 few CASSHPGAKLFF TGTGCCAGCTCACATCCCGGGGCGAAGCTGTTTTTT
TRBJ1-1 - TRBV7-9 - CASSPSGEGSTEAFF TGTGCCAGCAGTCCGAGCGGGGAGGGCTCCACTGAAGCTTTCTTT
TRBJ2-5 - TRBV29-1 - CSVVVGLDHHF TGCAGCGTTGTTGTCGGATTGGATCACCACTTC
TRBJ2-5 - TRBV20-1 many CSACNPTGEGEETQYF TGCAGTGCTTGCAACCCGACAGGGGAGGGGGAAGAGACCCAGTACTTC
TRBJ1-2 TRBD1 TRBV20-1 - CSARPDREAYGYTF TGCAGTGCTAGACCCGACAGGGAGGCGTATGGCTACACCTTC
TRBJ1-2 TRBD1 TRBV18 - CASSPQGRTGIYGYTF TGTGCCAGCTCACCACAGGGACGGACAGGGATCTATGGCTACACCTTC
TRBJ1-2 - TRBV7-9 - CASSHGEGYGYTF TGTGCCAGCAGCCATGGGGAAGGCTATGGCTACACCTTC
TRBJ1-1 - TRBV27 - CANTVNTEAFF TGTGCCAACACCGTGAACACTGAAGCTTTCTTT
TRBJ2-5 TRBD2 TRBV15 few CATSKGGSRETQYF TGTGCCACCAGCAAAGGCGGGAGTCGGGAGACCCAGTACTTC
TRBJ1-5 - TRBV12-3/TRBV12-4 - CASSLTSGSFYEHF TGTGCCAGCAGTTTGACTAGCGGGAGTTTCTACGAGCATTTT
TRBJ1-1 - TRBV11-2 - CASSLSGETEAFF TGTGCCAGCAGCCTCTCCGGGGAAACTGAAGCTTTCTTT
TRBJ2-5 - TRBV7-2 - CASSPSAGETQYF TGTGCCAGCAGCCCGAGTGCGGGGGAGACCCAGTACTTC
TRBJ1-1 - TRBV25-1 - CASSELEGTEAFF TGTGCCAGCAGTGAATTGGAAGGCACTGAAGCTTTCTTT
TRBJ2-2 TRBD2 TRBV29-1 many CSVASGRAEGELFF TGCAGCGTTGCTAGCGGGAGGGCCGAGGGGGAGCTGTTTTTT
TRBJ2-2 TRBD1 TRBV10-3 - CAISESGTANTGELFF TGTGCCATCAGTGAGTCTGGGACAGCGAACACCGGGGAGCTGTTTTTT
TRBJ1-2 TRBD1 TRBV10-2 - CASSDQTGTGHYGYTF TGCGCCAGCAGTGACCAAACCGGGACAGGACACTATGGCTACACCTTC
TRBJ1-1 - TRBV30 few CAWSVGGYEAFF TGTGCCTGGAGTGTAGGCGGATATGAAGCTTTCTTT